This is a list of T cell receptor beta chains from one sample in a study of control samples from healthy donors and cancer patients. The data were produced by immunoSEQ multiplex PCR, yet TCRdb's version contains in-frame clones alone and is incomplete. Here the sample spans roughly 140,000 clones, 93% being singletons. The sequencing sample was made of blood. These TCRs come from a man between 45 and 60 years old in good health. Each CDR3 is given with its conserved first and last residue. D genes are given only for firm matches. Only some rows state a clone size, as once, few, many or a class for expanded clones.

TRBV28	TRBJ1-5	-	-	TGTGCCAGCGGAACGGGGGGGGCCCTCTCTTACAATCAGCCCCAGCATTTT	CASGTGGALSYNQPQHF
TRBV7-3	TRBJ2-2	few	-	TGTGCCAGCAGCTTTAGCGGGAACACCGGGGAGCTGTTTTTT	CASSFSGNTGELFF
TRBV4-2	TRBJ1-2	-	-	TGTGCCAGCAGCCAAGCTTGGGAGGCGGGCTATGGCTACACCTTC	CASSQAWEAGYGYTF
TRBV2	TRBJ1-5	-	TRBD1	TGTGCCAGCAGTGCGACAGGGCTGAGCAATCAGCCCCAGCATTTT	CASSATGLSNQPQHF
TRBV6-1	TRBJ1-6	-	-	TGTGCCAGCAGTGAATTGAGTGTAGACCTCCACTTT	CASSELSVDLHF
TRBV5-1	TRBJ1-4	few	-	TGCGCCAGCAGCCTTCATGGACCCGGACCTAATGAAAAACTGTTTTTT	CASSLHGPGPNEKLFF
TRBV5-1	TRBJ1-4	-	-	TGCGCCAGCAGCTTGGTTCCACAGGCTAATGAAAAACTGTTTTTT	CASSLVPQANEKLFF
TRBV29-1	TRBJ2-7	-	TRBD1	TGCAGCGTTGCGGACAGGGCCTACGAGCAGTACTTC	CSVADRAYEQYF
TRBV5-6	TRBJ2-7	-	-	TGTGCCAGCAGCCTCCAAGGGAGCTCCTACGAGCAGTACTTC	CASSLQGSSYEQYF
TRBV6-5	TRBJ2-5	-	TRBD1	TGTGCCAGCATAGACAGGGTGGAGACCCAGTACTTC	CASIDRVETQYF
TRBV19	TRBJ2-5	-	TRBD1	TGTGCCAGCACGGGGACAGGGGCTTGGGAGACCCAGTACTTC	CASTGTGAWETQYF
TRBV5-1	TRBJ2-1	-	TRBD1	TGCGCCAGCAGCTCATCCCCCGGGACAGGGCGTTACAATGAGCAGTTCTTC	CASSSSPGTGRYNEQFF
TRBV18	TRBJ1-4	-	TRBD1	TGTGCCAGCTCACCGGGACAGTCAAAAGTGGGAAAACTGTTTTTT	CASSPGQSKVGKLFF
TRBV6-5	TRBJ1-4	-	TRBD1	TGTGCCAGCAGTTCCGGGACAGTAAATGAAAAACTGTTTTTT	CASSSGTVNEKLFF
TRBV6-5	TRBJ1-1	few	-	TGTGCCAGCCCCCGGGGCGGTAACACTGAAGCTTTCTTT	CASPRGGNTEAFF
TRBV12-3/TRBV12-4	TRBJ1-1	-	-	TGTGCCAGCAGTTCATCACCTTCCCAAGCTTTCTTT	CASSSSPSQAFF
TRBV25-1	TRBJ1-5	-	TRBD1	TGTGCCAGCAGTGACCAGGGGGGGGGCAATCAGCCCCAGCATTTT	CASSDQGGGNQPQHF
TRBV28	TRBJ1-5	-	-	TGTGCCAGCACCCCAGGTGGGTGGAGCAATCAGCCCCAGCATTTT	CASTPGGWSNQPQHF
TRBV25-1	TRBJ1-6	-	-	TGTGCCAGCAGTGAATTTGGGGGAGAATCACCCCTCCACTTT	CASSEFGGESPLHF
TRBV19	TRBJ2-3	-	-	TGTGCCAGTAGTATAGGGGGAGCACTATGGGTAGATACGCAGTATTTT	CASSIGGALWVDTQYF
TRBV10-3	TRBJ1-4	once	TRBD1	TGTGCCATCAGTGAGGCCGGACAGGCGTTTAATGAAAAACTGTTTTTT	CAISEAGQAFNEKLFF
TRBV21-1	TRBJ2-1	-	-	TGTGCCAGCACTTTCCCGGGACTAGCGGGAGGGCGTGATGAGCAGTTCTTC	CASTFPGLAGGRDEQFF
TRBV15	TRBJ2-2	-	-	TGTGCCACCAGCAGAGAATACACCGGGGAGCTGTTTTTT	CATSREYTGELFF
TRBV5-4	TRBJ2-5	-	-	TGTGCCAGCAGCCCCGACAGGTTCCAAGAGACCCAGTACTTC	CASSPDRFQETQYF
TRBV18	TRBJ2-3	-	TRBD2	TGTGCCAGCCCCCGACTAGCGGGAGGCCCAGCAGATACGCAGTATTTT	CASPRLAGGPADTQYF
TRBV3-1/TRBV3-2	TRBJ1-2	-	-	TGTGCCAGCAGCCCGATAGACTTTGGTGGTGGCTACACCTTC	CASSPIDFGGGYTF
TRBV13	TRBJ2-3	-	-	TGTGCCAGCAGCGATGGACGAGCTCTGCCAGATACGCAGTATTTT	CASSDGRALPDTQYF
TRBV10-3	TRBJ1-1	-	-	TGTGCCATCAGTGAGTCAGAGGGACCTGAAGCTTTCTTT	CAISESEGPEAFF
TRBV6-9	TRBJ1-1	-	TRBD1	TGTGCCAGCAGTTATATAGTAAGGGACAGCCCGAGGGGTAGAGCTTTCTTT	CASSYIVRDSPRGRAFF